This entry concerns a single TCR beta chain. The antigen is unknown. PCR was performed using 60 Vbeta and 13 Jbeta primers. The data were produced by immunoSEQ multiplex PCR, yet TCRdb's version contains in-frame clones alone and is incomplete. The table records 130,000 to 150,000 clones, roughly 80% of them present only once. This record belongs to a study of cytomegalovirus exposure and HLA in healthy donors. J gave up 0 bases and V 4 bases, and 15 bases lay outside the gene matches. The CDR3 spans 19 residues. Per germline, CDR1 SGHAT and CDR2 FQNNGV. Notes on the study in general: There were reportedly fewer N-insertions in an Asian-associated ancestry cluster than the approximately 640-donor mean, in a later analysis.

The sequence was collected from a woman aged 40 to 50 in good health and CMV-seropositive. The gene calls are TRBV11-2 and TRBJ2-7; 10 positions match TRBD2. Input material: PBMCs. Here the CDR3 DNA reads TGTGCCAGCAGCTCCACGGGGGAGCGGGGGGGCCAGTTCTCCTACGAGCAGTACTTC. Translated: CASSSTGERGGQFSYEQYF.